Listed below are T cell receptor beta chains from one sample, sequenced in a study of OX40 agonist ivuxolimab in advanced cancers. The repertoire was sequenced with immunoSEQ multiplex PCR; TCRdb's copy has only in-frame clones and lacks some. The sample includes roughly 59,000 clones, 80% to 95% of them seen just once. The material sequenced was CD4+ or CD8+ T cells sorted from blood, taken in a trial of the OX40 agonist ivuxolimab. Every receptor here comes from an adult with an advanced solid tumor such as melanoma, head and neck, liver or kidney cancer. Both conserved end residues are part of each CDR3. The size field is filled for only some rows; it gives once, few, many or a size class.

.,TRBV29-1,CSVEQGPNNYNEQFF
.,TRBV27,CASRTAGGQDEQFF
.,TRBV6-1,CTSRETGAGANVLTF
once,TRBV29-1,CSVEAKSNYGYTF
.,TRBV7-7,CASSLRLAGGLDNTGELFF
.,TRBV5-4,CASSQVTENTEAFF
.,TRBV2,CASSSTSGGLSGANVLTF
.,TRBV4-1,CASSQDGQGNTEAFF
.,TRBV7-9,CASRPSVLNTGELFF
once,TRBV15,CATSRDANPYNEQFF
.,TRBV28,CASSSPEETQYF
.,TRBV7-7,CASSLTAGGPISNEQFF
.,TRBV4-1,CASSQGLALNEQFF
few,TRBV6-5,CASSPLRNQPQHF
.,TRBV4-1,CASSQDVGLATNEQFF
.,TRBV19,CASSMSGGPSYEQYF
.,TRBV4-3,CASSQDRRPPPGAFF
.,TRBV10-2,CASSYPTTGTSGENTGELFF
once,TRBV7-1,CASSLAGGLVEQYF
.,TRBV13,CASNNRGSSYEQYF
.,TRBV10-3,CAGEGGYTF
.,TRBV7-9,CASSLKLGQETQYF
.,TRBV7-7,CASSFTSESTDTQYF
.,TRBV4-1,CASSQDAGTPNQPQHF
.,TRBV7-9,CASSLARGREQYF
.,TRBV6-5,CASSYGRDNYEQYF
.,TRBV5-1,CASSTEGDRAETEAFF
.,TRBV6-5,CASRPRDRGLDEQYF
.,TRBV10-2,CASIDRVSPAYNSPLHF
.,TRBV7-3,CASSLNPSGRFNEQFF
.,TRBV13,CASTSRLTPDTQYF
.,TRBV2,CASSSGTGELFF
.,TRBV28,CASSFYGLSWNEQFF
.,TRBV7-9,CASSSLGGASGNTIYF
.,TRBV11-2,CASRPSNTGELFF
.,TRBV10-3,CAISAGTENLYEQYF
.,TRBV9,CASSGAAGRTTDTQYF
.,TRBV6-6,CASSPPGEWVTEAFF
.,TRBV5-1,CASSSGVSGQGPSYEQYF
few,TRBV4-2,CASSQGGGATDTQYF
.,TRBV27,CASSPGWDTQYF
once,TRBV27,CASSLIGAASGVYEQYF
.,TRBV5-6,CASSSGTGGAYPKDGYTF
few,TRBV5-1,CASSFGGLDQPQHF
.,TRBV4-1,CASSHLAGGGTDTQYF
.,TRBV4-1,CASSQAPSGGSDTQYF
.,TRBV29-1,CSVADRYSYNEQFF
.,TRBV4-1,CASSPRQGYLTGELFF
.,TRBV2,CASSLAGTGSYEQYF
.,TRBV7-9,CASSQPGTNYEQYF
.,TRBV7-2,CASSLPLGRTDTQYF
.,TRBV7-9,CASSLFGGGQETQYF
.,TRBV6-5,CASSPRTDGVQYF
.,TRBV9,CASSVSGGADTQYF
medium-sized,TRBV7-9,CASSFGQYNEQFF
.,TRBV4-3,CASSLSGASYNEQFF
.,TRBV9,CASSVVGVGNTEAFF
.,TRBV6-1,CASSERQMGVKLFF
.,TRBV9,CASSPRTGEGNRGEKLFF